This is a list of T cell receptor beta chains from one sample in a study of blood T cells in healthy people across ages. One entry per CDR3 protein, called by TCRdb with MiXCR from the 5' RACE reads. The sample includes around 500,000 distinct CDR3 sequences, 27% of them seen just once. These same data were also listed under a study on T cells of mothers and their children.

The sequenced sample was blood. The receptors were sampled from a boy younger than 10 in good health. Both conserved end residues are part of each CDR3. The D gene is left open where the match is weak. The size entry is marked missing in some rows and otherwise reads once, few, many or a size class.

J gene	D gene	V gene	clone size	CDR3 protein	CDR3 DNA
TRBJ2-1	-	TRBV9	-	CASSRIDSAYNEQFF	TGTGCCAGCAGCCGGATTGACTCCGCCTACAATGAGCAGTTCTTC
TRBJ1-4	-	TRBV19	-	CASRDGTEKLFF	TGTGCCAGCAGGGACGGGACTGAAAAACTGTTTTTT
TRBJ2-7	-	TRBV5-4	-	CASSLDNLAREQYF	TGTGCCAGCAGCTTGGATAATCTAGCTCGCGAGCAGTACTTC
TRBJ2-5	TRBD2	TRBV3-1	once	CASSKLVSGGSGVTQYF	TGTGCCAGCAGCAAGCTGGTTAGCGGGGGATCCGGGGTGACCCAGTACTTC
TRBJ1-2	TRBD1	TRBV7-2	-	CASSCHRDRACYGYTF	TGTGCCAGCAGCTGCCACCGGGACAGGGCGTGTTATGGCTACACCTTC
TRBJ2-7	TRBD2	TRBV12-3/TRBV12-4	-	CASNLAGGGEQYF	TGTGCCAGCAATTTAGCGGGGGGGGGCGAGCAGTACTTC
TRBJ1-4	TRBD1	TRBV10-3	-	CAIRGQGTGEKLFF	TGTGCCATCAGAGGACAGGGGACAGGTGAAAAACTGTTTTTT
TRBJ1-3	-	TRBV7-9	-	CASNLGLGSLGNTIYF	TGTGCCAGCAACTTAGGGTTAGGGTCTCTTGGAAACACCATATATTTT
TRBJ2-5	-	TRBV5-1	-	CASSLGSPQILLETQYF	TGCGCCAGCAGCTTGGGTTCCCCCCAGATCTTATTGGAGACCCAGTACTTC
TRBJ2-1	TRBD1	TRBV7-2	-	CASSISRGSSYNEQFF	TGTGCCAGCAGCATAAGCAGGGGGAGCTCCTACAATGAGCAGTTCTTC
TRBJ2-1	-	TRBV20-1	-	CSAEDPRRTRRYNEQFF	TGCAGTGCTGAGGACCCTCGAAGGACCCGACGATACAATGAGCAGTTCTTC
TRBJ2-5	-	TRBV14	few	CASSQEWVHQETQYF	TGTGCCAGCAGCCAAGAATGGGTACACCAAGAGACCCAGTACTTC
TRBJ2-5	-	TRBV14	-	CASSQGPRGIPQETQYF	TGTGCCAGCAGCCAAGGGCCGCGGGGTATCCCCCAAGAGACCCAGTACTTC
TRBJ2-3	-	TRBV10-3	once	CAISVKAVMPGYTQYF	TGTGCCATCAGTGTTAAGGCAGTCATGCCCGGCTATACGCAGTATTTT
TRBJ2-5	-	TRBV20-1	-	CSAPPVGEETQYF	TGCAGTGCTCCTCCCGTGGGAGAAGAGACCCAGTACTTC
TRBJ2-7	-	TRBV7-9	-	CASSLGGSHEQYF	TGTGCCAGCAGCTTAGGAGGGTCCCACGAGCAGTACTTC
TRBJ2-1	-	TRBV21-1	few	CASSHTASGSKQFF	TGTGCCAGCAGCCACACTGCTAGCGGGAGCAAACAGTTCTTC
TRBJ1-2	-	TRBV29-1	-	CSVEGIYGYTF	TGCAGCGTTGAAGGCATCTATGGCTACACCTTC
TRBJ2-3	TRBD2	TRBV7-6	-	CASSQIAGSTDTQYF	TGTGCCAGCAGCCAGATAGCGGGTAGCACAGATACGCAGTATTTT
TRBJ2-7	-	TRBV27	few	CASSLSRPSQIYEQYF	TGTGCCAGCAGTTTAAGTCGGCCGTCACAGATCTACGAGCAGTACTTC
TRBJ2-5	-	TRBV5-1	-	CASSTYRAQETQYF	TGCGCCAGCAGCACCTACAGGGCTCAAGAGACCCAGTACTTC
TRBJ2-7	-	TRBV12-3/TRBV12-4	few	CASSLDGGGYEQYF	TGTGCCAGCAGTTTAGACGGGGGCGGGTACGAGCAGTACTTC
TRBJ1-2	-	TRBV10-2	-	CASSVPITGIYGYTF	TGCGCCAGCAGTGTTCCGATTACAGGGATCTATGGCTACACCTTC
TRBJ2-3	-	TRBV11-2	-	CASRTQDSPDTQYF	TGTGCCAGCAGAACTCAGGACTCCCCTGATACGCAGTATTTT
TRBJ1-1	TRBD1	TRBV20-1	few	CSVSPGQDIPEAFF	TGCAGTGTTTCTCCGGGACAGGATATCCCTGAAGCTTTCTTT
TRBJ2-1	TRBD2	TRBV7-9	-	CASSLRGLAAYNEQFF	TGTGCCAGCAGCTTGAGGGGACTAGCGGCTTACAATGAGCAGTTCTTC
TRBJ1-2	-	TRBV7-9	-	CASSLNPGGYTF	TGTGCCAGCAGCTTAAATCCAGGGGGCTACACCTTC
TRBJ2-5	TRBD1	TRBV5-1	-	CASSLALNRGMGETQYF	TGCGCCAGCAGCTTGGCCTTAAACAGGGGCATGGGAGAGACCCAGTACTTC
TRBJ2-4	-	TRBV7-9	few	CASSSTGGEAKNIQYF	TGTGCCAGCAGCTCCACAGGGGGGGAGGCCAAAAACATTCAGTACTTC
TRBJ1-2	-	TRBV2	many	CASSPMGEDYGYTF	TGTGCCAGCAGTCCCATGGGGGAGGACTATGGCTACACCTTC
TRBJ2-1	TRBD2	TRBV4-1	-	CASSVGSRGGANEQFF	TGTGCCAGCAGCGTAGGCTCGCGGGGGGGCGCTAATGAGCAGTTCTTC
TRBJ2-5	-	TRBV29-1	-	CSVEDLGQSQETQYF	TGCAGCGTTGAAGATCTAGGGCAGAGCCAAGAGACCCAGTACTTC
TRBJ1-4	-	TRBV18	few	CASSIPPNEKLFF	TGTGCCAGCTCAATACCTCCTAATGAAAAACTGTTTTTT
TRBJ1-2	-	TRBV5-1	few	CASHRKIYGYTF	TGCGCCAGCCATCGGAAGATATACGGCTACACCTTC
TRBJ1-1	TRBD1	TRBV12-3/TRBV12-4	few	CASSWTGGEAFF	TGTGCCAGCAGCTGGACAGGCGGTGAAGCTTTCTTT
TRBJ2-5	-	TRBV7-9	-	CASSSGKTGETQYF	TGTGCCAGCAGCTCAGGGAAGACTGGAGAGACCCAGTACTTC
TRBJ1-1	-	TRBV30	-	CAWSDGRRSTEAFF	TGTGCCTGGAGTGATGGTAGGAGGAGCACTGAAGCTTTCTTT
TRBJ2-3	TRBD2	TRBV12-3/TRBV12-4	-	CASRKTSGIDHTQYF	TGTGCCAGCAGAAAAACTAGCGGTATCGACCATACGCAGTATTTT
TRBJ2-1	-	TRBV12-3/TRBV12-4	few	CASSLAHSRNEQFF	TGTGCCAGCAGTTTAGCGCACAGCCGCAATGAGCAGTTCTTC
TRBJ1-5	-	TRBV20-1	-	CSASARPGEPQHF	TGCAGTGCTAGCGCCAGGCCCGGGGAGCCCCAGCATTTT
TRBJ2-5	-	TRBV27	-	CASGYLEAPQEQYF	TGTGCCAGCGGGTACTTAGAGGCGCCCCAGGAGCAGTACTTC
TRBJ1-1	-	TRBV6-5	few	CASSLVGGRGTEAFF	TGTGCCAGCAGTTTAGTGGGGGGAAGGGGCACTGAAGCTTTCTTT
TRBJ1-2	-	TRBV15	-	CATRNQGNYGYTF	TGTGCCACCAGGAATCAGGGGAACTATGGCTACACCTTC
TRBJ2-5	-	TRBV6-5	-	CASSYRGSKETQYF	TGTGCCAGCAGTTACCGGGGAAGTAAAGAGACCCAGTACTTC
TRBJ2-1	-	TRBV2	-	CAIREGGYNEQFF	TGTGCCATCAGGGAGGGGGGTTACAATGAGCAGTTCTTC
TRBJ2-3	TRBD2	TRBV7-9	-	CASSAAGRGSTDTQYF	TGTGCCAGCAGCGCCGCTGGGCGGGGGTCCACAGATACGCAGTATTTT
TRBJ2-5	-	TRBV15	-	CATSRGPGGQTQYF	TGTGCCACCAGCCGAGGACCAGGGGGGCAGACCCAGTACTTC